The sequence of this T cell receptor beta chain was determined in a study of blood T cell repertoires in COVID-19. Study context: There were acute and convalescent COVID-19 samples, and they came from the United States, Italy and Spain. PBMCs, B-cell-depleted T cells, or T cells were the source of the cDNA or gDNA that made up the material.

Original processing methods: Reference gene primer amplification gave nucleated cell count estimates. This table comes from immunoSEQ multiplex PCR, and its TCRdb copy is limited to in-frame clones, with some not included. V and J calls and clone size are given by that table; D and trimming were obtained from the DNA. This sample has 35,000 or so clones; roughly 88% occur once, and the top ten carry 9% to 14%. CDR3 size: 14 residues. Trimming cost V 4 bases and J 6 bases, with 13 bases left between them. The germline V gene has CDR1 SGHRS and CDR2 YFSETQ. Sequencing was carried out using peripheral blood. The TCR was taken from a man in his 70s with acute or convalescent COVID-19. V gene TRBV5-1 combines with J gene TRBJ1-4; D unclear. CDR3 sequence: CASSPTGRDEKLFF. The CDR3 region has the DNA TGCGCCAGCAGCCCGACCGGGAGGGATGAAAAACTGTTTTTT.